This T cell receptor beta chain was recovered during a study of Ad26.COV2.S vaccination and SARS-CoV-2 variants. Study details: Sample donor was a member of the COV1001 Ad26.COV2.S trial arm. Doses of Ad26.COV2.S were injected into muscle once or twice, 56 days apart.

Whole-study results and caveats: Similar non-spike TCR breadth was observed in recipients of vaccine and of placebo. Vaccine recipients posted higher spike-specific TCR breadth than their placebo counterparts.

Assay used: immunoSEQ multiplex PCR; TCRdb lists only in-frame clones, some missing. This sample has 400,000 to 500,000 clones, with 75% to 90% found just once. V lost 6 bases, J lost 6 bases, and 3 bases stayed unmatched. CDR3 size: 13 residues. Germline CDR1 MNHEY, CDR2 SVGEGT. The treatment here: approximately 18 received Ad26.COV2.S at low or high dose, single or two shots; roughly 5 received placebo; per-sample allocation not given. Day 63 following the first vaccine or placebo injection was when the samples were taken. Turning to this clone: Antigen unknown.

This clonotype was obtained from a person aged 18 to 65 who received the Ad26.COV2.S COVID-19 vaccine or a placebo. V gene TRBV6-2 or TRBV6-3 combines with J gene TRBJ2-3, with 10 bases matching TRBD2. The sample consisted of peripheral blood, taken in a trial of Ad26.COV2.S vaccine versus placebo. The CDR3 DNA reads as TGTGCCAGCAGCCCGGGACTAGCGGATACGCAGTATTTT. Its translation: CASSPGLADTQYF.